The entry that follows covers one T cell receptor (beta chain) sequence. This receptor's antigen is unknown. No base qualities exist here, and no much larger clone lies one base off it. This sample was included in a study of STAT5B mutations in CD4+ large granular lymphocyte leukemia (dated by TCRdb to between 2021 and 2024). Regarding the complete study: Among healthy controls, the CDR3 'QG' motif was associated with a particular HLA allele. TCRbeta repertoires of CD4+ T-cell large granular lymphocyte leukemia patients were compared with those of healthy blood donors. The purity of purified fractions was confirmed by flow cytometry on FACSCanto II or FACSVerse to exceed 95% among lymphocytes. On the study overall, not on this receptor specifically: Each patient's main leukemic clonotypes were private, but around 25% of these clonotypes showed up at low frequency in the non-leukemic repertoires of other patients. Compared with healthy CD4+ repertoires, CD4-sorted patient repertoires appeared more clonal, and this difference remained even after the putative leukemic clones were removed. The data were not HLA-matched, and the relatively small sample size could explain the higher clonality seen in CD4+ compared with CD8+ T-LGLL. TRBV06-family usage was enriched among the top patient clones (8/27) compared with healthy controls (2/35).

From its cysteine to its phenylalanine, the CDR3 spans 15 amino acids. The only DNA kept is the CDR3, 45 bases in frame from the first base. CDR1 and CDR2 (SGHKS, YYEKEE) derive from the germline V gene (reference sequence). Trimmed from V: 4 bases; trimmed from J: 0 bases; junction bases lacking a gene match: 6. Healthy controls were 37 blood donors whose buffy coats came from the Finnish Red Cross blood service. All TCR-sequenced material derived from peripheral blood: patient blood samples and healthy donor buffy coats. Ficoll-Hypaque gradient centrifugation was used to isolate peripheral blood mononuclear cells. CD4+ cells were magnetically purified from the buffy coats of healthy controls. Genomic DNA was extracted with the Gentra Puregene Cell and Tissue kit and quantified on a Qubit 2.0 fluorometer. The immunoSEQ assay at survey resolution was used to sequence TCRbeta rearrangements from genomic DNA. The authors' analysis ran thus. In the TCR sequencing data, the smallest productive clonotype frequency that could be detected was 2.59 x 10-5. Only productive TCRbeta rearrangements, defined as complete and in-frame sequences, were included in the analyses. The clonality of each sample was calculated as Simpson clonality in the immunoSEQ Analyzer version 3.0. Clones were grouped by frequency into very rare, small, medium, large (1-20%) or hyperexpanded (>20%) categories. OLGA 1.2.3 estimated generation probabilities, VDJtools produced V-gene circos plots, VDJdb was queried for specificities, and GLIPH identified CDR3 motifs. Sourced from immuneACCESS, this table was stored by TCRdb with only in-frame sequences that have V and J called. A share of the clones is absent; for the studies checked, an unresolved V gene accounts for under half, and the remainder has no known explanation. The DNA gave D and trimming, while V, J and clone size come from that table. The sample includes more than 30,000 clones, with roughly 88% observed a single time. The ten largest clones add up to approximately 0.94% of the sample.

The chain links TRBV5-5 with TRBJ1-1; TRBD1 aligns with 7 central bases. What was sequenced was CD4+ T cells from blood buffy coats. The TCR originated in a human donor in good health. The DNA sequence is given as TGTGCCAGCAGCCGGGGACAGCCCATGAACACTGAAGCTTTCTTT. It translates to CASSRGQPMNTEAFF.